Sequencing of this T cell receptor beta chain was carried out in a study of circulating CD8 cells and anti-PD-1 response in melanoma. Findings of the study overall: At M1, fewer than 8% of TRB clonotypes appeared in multiple subsets. PD-1 and DPOS subsets showed similar, higher clonality than DNEG. The cohort mixed treatment-naive and previously treated patients.

As concerns this clonotype: The antigen is undetermined. This could be a read error, since a much larger clone is one nucleotide away.

The QIAseq Immune Repertoire TCR panel built the libraries from approximately 15 ng of total RNA. A single record per CDR3 protein comes from TCRdb applying MiXCR to the reads. Among under 1,000 distinct CDR3 sequences listed, 5% to 8.5% were seen once. The germline V gene has CDR1 LNHDA and CDR2 SQIVND (reference sequence). This CDR3 spans 18 amino acids. Sorting of live CD3+CD8+TCRalphabeta+ cells by PD-1 and/or TIGIT gave four subsets. This TCR came from a human donor with melanoma. The sequencing used CD8+ T cells from PBMCs, collected at baseline or after one month of anti-PD-1 therapy (not recorded which). The chain is built from TRBV19 and TRBJ1-1; TRBD1 matches 10 bases. In DNA form, the CDR3 reads TGTGCCAGTAGTATTGCCCCGGGACAGGGGCTCATGAACGCTGAAGCTTTCTTT. It codes for CASSIAPGQGLMNAEAFF.